Following are 3 T cell receptor beta chains from one sample sequenced in a study of shared T cell receptors in the human thymus. TCRdb's table, derived via immunoSEQ multiplex PCR, lists solely in-frame clones and lacks some. The table records 500,000 to 550,000 clones, roughly 74% of them present only once. These same data were also listed under a study on human thymus T cells.

Sequenced input: thymocytes. These receptors were obtained from a boy under two years old with a congenital heart defect.

This chain joins TRBV5-3 and TRBJ1-4; D is unclear. TRBV5-3 is given ORF status, its function remaining uncertain. The CDR3 contains 11 residues. Trimming shortened V by 4 bases and J by 5 bases, and 3 bases separated the two germline ends. CDR3 sequence: CARSPNEKLFF. The CDR3 coding sequence is TGTGCCAGAAGCCCGAATGAAAAACTGTTTTTT.

The V call is TRBV5-1, the J call TRBJ2-7; D gene uncertain. V was shortened by 0 bases and J by 2 bases, with 6 bases between the two germline ends. CDR3 length: 13 residues. Germline V CDR1 and CDR2: SGHRS, YFSETQ. The CDR3: CASSLVVPYEQYF. DNA of the CDR3: TGCGCCAGCAGCTTGGTAGTTCCCTACGAGCAGTACTTC. Variable domain in full (rest from reference TRBV5-1 and TRBJ2-7): KAGVTQTPRYLIKTRGQQVTLSCSPISGHRSVSWYQQTPGQGLQFLFEYFSETQRNKGNFPGRFSGRQFSNSRSEMNVSTLELGDSALYLCASSLVVPYEQYFGPGTRLTVT.

This rearrangement joins TRBV27 to TRBJ2-1, with D unclear. The CDR3 totals 15 residues. Per the germline V gene, CDR1 is MNHEY and CDR2 is SMNVEV (reference sequence). V lost 1 base and J 3 bases, leaving 10 bases between the germline ends. CDR3 DNA sequence: TGTGCCAGCAGTTTATTGGGCTCCTACTACAATGAGCAGTTCTTC. Amino acid sequence: CASSLLGSYYNEQFF.